The clone carrying this T cell receptor (beta chain) was detected a few times. Its cognate antigen is unknown. This sample was taken from a study of T cell repertoires in cytomegalovirus infection. In TCRdb, the reads were re-called with MiXCR into one record per CDR3 protein. This table has 380,000 or so distinct CDR3 sequences, just under 35% appearing once. Germline V gene lookup returns CDR1 SGHTA and CDR2 FQGNSA. The CDR3 has 14 amino acids. V lost 1 base, J lost 6 bases, and 9 bases lay in between. The clonotype comes from a human donor in good health (CMV status not recorded). Some clones in this sample may be carry-over from other donors' samples. The genes are TRBV7-2 and TRBJ2-2; D is unclear. The sequencing here drew on cultured PBMCs, taken from culture after CMV antigen stimulation. CDR3 sequence reads: CASSLDGPPGELFF. The CDR3 DNA reads TGTGCCAGCAGCTTAGATGGCCCCCCCGGGGAGCTGTTTTTT.